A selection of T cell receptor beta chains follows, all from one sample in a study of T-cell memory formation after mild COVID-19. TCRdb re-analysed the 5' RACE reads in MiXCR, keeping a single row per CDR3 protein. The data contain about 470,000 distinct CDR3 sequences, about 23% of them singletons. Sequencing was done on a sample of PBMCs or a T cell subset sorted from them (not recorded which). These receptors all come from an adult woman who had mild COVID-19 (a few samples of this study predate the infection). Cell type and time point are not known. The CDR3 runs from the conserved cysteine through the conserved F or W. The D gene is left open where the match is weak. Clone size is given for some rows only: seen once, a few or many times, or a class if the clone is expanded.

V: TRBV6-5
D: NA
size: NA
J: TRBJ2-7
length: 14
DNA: TGTGCCAGCAGTGAGCCTAGCCGGACCTACGAGCAGTACTTC
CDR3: CASSEPSRTYEQYF

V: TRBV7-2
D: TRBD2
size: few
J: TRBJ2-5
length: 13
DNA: TGTGCCAGCAGCCTACTAGCGACAGAGACCCAGTACTTC
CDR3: CASSLLATETQYF

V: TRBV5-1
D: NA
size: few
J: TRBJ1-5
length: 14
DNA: TGCGCCAGCAGCTTGACAGGCGCCAATCAGCCCCAGCATTTT
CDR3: CASSLTGANQPQHF

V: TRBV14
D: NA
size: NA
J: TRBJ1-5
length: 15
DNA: TGTGCCAGCAGTCCAGGGCGGTCGGGCAATCAGCCCCAGCATTTT
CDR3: CASSPGRSGNQPQHF

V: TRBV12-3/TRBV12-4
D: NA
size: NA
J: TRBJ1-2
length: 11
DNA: TGTGCCAGCAGTTTACGGGTTGGCTACACCTTC
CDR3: CASSLRVGYTF

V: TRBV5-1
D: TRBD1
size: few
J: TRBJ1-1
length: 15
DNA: TGCGCCAGCAGCGGTGGGACAGGGATGAACACTGAAGCTTTCTTT
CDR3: CASSGGTGMNTEAFF

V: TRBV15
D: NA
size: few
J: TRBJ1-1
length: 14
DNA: TGTGCCACCAGCAGAGATCTCAAGATCACTGAAGCTTTCTTT
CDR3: CATSRDLKITEAFF

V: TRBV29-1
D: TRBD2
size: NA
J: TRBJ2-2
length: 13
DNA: TGCAGCACTAGCGGGCTTGGGACCGGGGAGCTGTTTTTT
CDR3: CSTSGLGTGELFF

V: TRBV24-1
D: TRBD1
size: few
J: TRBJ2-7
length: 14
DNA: TGTGCCACCAGTGATGGGGACAGGACGTACGAGCAGTACTTC
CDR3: CATSDGDRTYEQYF

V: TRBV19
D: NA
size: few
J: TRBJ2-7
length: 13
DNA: TGTGCCAGTAGTATTGTCTCTGGGAGGGAGCAGTACTTC
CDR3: CASSIVSGREQYF

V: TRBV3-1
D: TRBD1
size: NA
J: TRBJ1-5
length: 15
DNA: TGTGCCAGCAGTTCAAGACAGGGAGGGAATCAGCCCCAGCATTTT
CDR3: CASSSRQGGNQPQHF

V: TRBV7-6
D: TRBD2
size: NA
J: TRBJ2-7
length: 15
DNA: TGTGCCAGCAGCTTAGCTACGGGAGGGCGCGACGAGCAGTACTTC
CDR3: CASSLATGGRDEQYF

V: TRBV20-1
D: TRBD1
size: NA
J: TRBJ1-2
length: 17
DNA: TGCAGTGCTAGACCCGACATATGGGACAGGGAGTACTATGGCTACACCTTC
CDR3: CSARPDIWDREYYGYTF

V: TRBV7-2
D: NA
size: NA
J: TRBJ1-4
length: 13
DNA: TGTGCCAGCAGCCGGCGGACTAATGAAAAACTGTTTTTT
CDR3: CASSRRTNEKLFF

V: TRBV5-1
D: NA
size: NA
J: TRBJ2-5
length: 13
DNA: TGCGCCAGCAGCGACCCAGGGCAAGAGACCCAGTACTTC
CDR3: CASSDPGQETQYF

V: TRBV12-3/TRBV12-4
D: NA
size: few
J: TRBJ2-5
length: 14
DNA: TGTGCCAGCAGTTTACAGGGGTTGAGGGAGACCCAGTACTTC
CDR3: CASSLQGLRETQYF

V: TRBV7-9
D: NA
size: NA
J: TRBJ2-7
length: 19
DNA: TGTGCCAGCAGACAAACGGCCAGAGCAGAGCTACCCTGGTACTACGAGCAGTACTTC
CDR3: CASRQTARAELPWYYEQYF

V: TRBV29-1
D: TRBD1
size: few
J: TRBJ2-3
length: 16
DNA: TGCAGCGTCCCCCCGGGACAGGGGGCTGTCACAGATACGCAGTATTTT
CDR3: CSVPPGQGAVTDTQYF

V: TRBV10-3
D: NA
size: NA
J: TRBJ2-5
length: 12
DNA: TGTGCCATCGGTGATGGCGGGGAGACCCAGTACTTC
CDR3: CAIGDGGETQYF

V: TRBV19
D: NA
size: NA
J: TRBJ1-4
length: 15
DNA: TGTGCCAGTAGCACGCTCATTGCGTCTAATGAAAAACTGTTTTTT
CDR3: CASSTLIASNEKLFF